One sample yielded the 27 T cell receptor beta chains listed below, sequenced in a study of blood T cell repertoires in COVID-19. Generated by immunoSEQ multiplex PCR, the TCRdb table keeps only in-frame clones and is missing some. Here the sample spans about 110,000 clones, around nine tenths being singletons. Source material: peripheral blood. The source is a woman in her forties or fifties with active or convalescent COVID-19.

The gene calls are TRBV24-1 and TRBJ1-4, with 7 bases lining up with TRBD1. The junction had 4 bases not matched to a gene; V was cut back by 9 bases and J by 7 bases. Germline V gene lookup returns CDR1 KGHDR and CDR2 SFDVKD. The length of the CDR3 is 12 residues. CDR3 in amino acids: CATGTDCEKLFF. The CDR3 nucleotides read TGTGCCACCGGGACAGATTGTGAAAAACTGTTTTTT.

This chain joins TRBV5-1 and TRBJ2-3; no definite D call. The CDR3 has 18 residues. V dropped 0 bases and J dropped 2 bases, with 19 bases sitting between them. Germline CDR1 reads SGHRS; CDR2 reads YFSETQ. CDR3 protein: CASSLALASKSYTDTQYF. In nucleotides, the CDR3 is TGCGCCAGCAGCTTGGCCCTGGCCTCCAAATCGTACACAGATACGCAGTATTTT.

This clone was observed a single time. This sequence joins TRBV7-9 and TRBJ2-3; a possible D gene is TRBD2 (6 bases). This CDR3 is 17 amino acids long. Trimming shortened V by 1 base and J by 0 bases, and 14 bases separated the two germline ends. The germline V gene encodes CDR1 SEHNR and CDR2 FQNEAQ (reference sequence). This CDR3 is CASSLGGRSGSTDTQYF. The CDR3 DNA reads TGTGCCAGCAGCTTAGGGGGGAGGAGCGGTAGCACAGATACGCAGTATTTT.

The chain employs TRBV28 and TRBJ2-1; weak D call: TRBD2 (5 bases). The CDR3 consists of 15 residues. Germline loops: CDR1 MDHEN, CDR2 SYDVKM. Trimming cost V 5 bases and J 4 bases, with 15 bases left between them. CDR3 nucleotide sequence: TGTGCCAGCAGTGCTCGACTTGGAGGATACAATGAGCAGTTCTTC. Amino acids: CASSARLGGYNEQFF.

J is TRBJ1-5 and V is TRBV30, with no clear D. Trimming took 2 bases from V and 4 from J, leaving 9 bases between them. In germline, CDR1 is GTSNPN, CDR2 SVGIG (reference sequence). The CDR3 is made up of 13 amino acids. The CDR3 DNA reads TGTGCCTGGAGTACAGACGGAAATCAGCCCCAGCATTTT. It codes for CAWSTDGNQPQHF.

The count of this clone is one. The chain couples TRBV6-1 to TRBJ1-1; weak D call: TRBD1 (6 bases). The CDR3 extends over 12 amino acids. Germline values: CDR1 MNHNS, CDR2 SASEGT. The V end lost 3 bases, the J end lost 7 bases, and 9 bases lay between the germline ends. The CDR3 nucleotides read TGTGCCAGCAGTGATCCGGACAGTGAAGCTTTCTTT. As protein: CASSDPDSEAFF.

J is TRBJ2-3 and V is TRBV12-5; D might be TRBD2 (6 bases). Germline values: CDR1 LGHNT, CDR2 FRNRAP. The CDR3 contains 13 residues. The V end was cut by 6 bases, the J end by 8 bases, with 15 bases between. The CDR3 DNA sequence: TGTGCTAGTGGGACCCCTCTGGGGGGTACGCAGTATTTT. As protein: CASGTPLGGTQYF.

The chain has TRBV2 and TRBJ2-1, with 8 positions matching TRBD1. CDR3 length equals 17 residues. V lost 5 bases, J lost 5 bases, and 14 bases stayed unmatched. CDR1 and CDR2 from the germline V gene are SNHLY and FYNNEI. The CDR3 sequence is CASSPKNPRGQDNEQFF. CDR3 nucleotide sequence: TGTGCCAGCAGTCCAAAGAACCCCAGGGGGCAGGACAATGAGCAGTTCTTC.

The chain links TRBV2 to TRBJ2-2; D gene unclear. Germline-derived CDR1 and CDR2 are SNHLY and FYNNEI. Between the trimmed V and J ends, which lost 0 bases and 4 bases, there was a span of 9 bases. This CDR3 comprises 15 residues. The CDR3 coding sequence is TGTGCCAGCAGTGAAGCTGTGCCAGGCACCGGGGAGCTGTTTTTT. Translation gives CASSEAVPGTGELFF.

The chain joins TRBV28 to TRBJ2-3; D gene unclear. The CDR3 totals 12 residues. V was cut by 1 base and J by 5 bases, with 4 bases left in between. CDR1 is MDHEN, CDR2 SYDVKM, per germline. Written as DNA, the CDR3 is TGTGCCAGCAGTTTATACGGAGATACGCAGTATTTT. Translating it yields CASSLYGDTQYF.

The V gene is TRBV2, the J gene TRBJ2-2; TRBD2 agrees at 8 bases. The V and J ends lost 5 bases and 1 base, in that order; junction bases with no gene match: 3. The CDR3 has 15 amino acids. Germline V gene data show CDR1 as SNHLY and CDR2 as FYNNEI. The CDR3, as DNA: TGTGCCAGCAGTAGCGGGAGAGAGAACACCGGGGAGCTGTTTTTT. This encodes CASSSGRENTGELFF. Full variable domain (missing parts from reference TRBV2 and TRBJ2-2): EPEVTQTPSHQVTQMGQEVILRCVPISNHLYFYWYRQILGQKVEFLVSFYNNEISEKSEIFDDQFSVERPDGSNFTLKIRSTKLEDSAMYFCASSSGRENTGELFFGEGSRLTVL.

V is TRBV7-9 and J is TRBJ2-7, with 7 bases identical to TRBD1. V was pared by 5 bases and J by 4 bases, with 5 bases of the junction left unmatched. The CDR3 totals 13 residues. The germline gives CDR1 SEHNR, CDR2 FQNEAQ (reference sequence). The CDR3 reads CASSGRQGYEQYF. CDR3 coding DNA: TGTGCCAGCAGCGGAAGACAGGGATACGAGCAGTACTTC.

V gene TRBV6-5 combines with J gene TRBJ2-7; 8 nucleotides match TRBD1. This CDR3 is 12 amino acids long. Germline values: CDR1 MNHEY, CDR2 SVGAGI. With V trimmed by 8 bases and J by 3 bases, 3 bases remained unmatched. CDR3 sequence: CASQGAGYEQYF. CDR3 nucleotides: TGTGCCAGCCAGGGGGCCGGCTACGAGCAGTACTTC.

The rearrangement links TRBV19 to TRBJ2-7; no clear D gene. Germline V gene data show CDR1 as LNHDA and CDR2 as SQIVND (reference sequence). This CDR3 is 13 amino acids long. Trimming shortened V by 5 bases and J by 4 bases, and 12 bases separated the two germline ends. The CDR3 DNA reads TGTGCCAGTAGTTCGCGCGGTGGTTACGAGCAGTACTTC. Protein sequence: CASSSRGGYEQYF.

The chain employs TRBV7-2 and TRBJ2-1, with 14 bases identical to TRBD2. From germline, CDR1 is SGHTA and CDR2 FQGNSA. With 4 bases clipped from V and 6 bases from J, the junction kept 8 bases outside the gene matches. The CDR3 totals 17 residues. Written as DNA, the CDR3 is TGTGCCAGCAGCTACGCATCCGGGACTAGCGGGAGCAATGAGCAGTTCTTC. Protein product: CASSYASGTSGSNEQFF.

CDR3 sequence: CSASLDSWYQETQYF. In nucleotides, the CDR3 is TGCAGTGCTAGTTTGGACAGCTGGTACCAAGAGACCCAGTACTTC. The V gene is TRBV20-1, the J gene TRBJ2-5, with D perhaps matching TRBD1 (6 bases). Germline CDR1 reads DFQATT; CDR2 reads SNEGSKA (reference sequence). The V and J ends lost 3 bases and 0 bases respectively, with 14 bases between them. The CDR3 sequence is 15 residues long.

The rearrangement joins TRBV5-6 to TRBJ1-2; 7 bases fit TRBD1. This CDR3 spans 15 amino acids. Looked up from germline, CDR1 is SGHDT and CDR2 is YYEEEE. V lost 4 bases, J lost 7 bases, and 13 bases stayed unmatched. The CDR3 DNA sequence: TGTGCCAGCAGCCGCGTCGCCCGGCCAGGGGGTGGCTACACCTTC. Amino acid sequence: CASSRVARPGGGYTF.

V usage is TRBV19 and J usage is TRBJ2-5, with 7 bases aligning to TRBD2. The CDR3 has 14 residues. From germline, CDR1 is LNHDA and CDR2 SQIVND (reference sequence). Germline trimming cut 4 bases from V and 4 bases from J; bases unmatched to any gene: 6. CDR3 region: CASSTTGGVETQYF. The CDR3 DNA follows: TGTGCCAGTAGTACAACGGGAGGCGTAGAGACCCAGTACTTC.

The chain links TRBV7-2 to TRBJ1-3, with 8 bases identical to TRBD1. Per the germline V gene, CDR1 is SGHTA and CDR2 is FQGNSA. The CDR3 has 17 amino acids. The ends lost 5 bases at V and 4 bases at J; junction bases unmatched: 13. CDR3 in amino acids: CASSLQGAQRSGNTIYF. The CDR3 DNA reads TGTGCCAGCAGCCTCCAGGGGGCACAACGGTCGGGAAACACCATATATTTT.

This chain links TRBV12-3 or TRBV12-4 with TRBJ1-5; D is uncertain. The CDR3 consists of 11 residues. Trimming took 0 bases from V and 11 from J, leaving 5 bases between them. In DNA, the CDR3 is TGTGCCAGCAGTTTAGCCGGGACCCAGCATTTT. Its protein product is CASSLAGTQHF.

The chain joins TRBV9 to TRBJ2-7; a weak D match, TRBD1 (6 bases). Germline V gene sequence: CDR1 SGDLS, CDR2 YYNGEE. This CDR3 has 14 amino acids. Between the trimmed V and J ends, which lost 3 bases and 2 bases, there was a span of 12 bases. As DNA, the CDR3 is TGTGCCAGCAGCGCCCCGGACAGCCCCTACGAGCAGTACTTC. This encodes CASSAPDSPYEQYF.

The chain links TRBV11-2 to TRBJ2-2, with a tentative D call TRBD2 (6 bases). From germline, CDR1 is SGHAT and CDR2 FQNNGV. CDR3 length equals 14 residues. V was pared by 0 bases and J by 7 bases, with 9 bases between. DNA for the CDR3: TGTGCCAGCAGCTTAGAGGCGGGGTTCGGGGAGCTGTTTTTT. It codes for CASSLEAGFGELFF. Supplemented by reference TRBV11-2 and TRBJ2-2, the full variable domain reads EAGVAQSPRYKIIEKRQSVAFWCNPISGHATLYWYQQILGQGPKLLIQFQNNGVVDDSQLPKDRFSAERLKGVDSTLKIQPAKLEDSAVYLCASSLEAGFGELFFGEGSRLTVL.

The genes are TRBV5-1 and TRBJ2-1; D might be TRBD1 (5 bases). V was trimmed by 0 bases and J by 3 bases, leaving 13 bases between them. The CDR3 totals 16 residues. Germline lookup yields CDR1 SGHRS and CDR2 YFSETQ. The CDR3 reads CASSLEGLGVYNEQFF. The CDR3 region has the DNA TGCGCCAGCAGCTTGGAGGGCCTAGGGGTCTACAATGAGCAGTTCTTC.

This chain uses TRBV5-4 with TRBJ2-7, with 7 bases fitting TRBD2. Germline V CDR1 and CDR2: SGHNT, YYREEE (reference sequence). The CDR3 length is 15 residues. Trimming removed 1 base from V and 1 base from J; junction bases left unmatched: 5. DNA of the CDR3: TGTGCCAGCAGCTTGTCTCGCGGGAGATCCTACGAGCAGTACTTC. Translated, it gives CASSLSRGRSYEQYF. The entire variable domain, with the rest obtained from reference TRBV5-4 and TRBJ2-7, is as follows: ETGVTQSPTHLIKTRGQQVTLRCSSQSGHNTVSWYQQALGQGPQFIFQYYREEENGRGNFPPRFSGLQFPNYSSELNVNALELDDSALYLCASSLSRGRSYEQYFGPGTRLTVT.

CDR3: CASSPTSPSYEQYF. The CDR3 DNA sequence: TGCGCCAGCAGCCCCACTTCCCCCTCCTACGAGCAGTACTTC. This rearrangement joins TRBV5-1 to TRBJ2-7; D call uncertain. Germline values: CDR1 SGHRS, CDR2 YFSETQ. V was trimmed by 4 bases and J by 0 bases, leaving 11 bases between them. This CDR3 has 14 residues.

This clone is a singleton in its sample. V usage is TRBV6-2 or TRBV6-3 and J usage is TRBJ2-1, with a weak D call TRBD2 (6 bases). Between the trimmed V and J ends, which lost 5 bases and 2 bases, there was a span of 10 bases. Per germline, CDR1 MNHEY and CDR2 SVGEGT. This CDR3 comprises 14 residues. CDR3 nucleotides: TGTGCCAGCAGTCGAGGAGGGGCCTACAATGAGCAGTTCTTC. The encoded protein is CASSRGGAYNEQFF.

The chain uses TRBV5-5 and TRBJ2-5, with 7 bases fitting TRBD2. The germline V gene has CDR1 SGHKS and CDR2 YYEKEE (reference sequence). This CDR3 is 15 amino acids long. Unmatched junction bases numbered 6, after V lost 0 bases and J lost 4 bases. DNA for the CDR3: TGTGCCAGCAGCTTGGGCCAGGGAGGGGTAGAGACCCAGTACTTC. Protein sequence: CASSLGQGGVETQYF.